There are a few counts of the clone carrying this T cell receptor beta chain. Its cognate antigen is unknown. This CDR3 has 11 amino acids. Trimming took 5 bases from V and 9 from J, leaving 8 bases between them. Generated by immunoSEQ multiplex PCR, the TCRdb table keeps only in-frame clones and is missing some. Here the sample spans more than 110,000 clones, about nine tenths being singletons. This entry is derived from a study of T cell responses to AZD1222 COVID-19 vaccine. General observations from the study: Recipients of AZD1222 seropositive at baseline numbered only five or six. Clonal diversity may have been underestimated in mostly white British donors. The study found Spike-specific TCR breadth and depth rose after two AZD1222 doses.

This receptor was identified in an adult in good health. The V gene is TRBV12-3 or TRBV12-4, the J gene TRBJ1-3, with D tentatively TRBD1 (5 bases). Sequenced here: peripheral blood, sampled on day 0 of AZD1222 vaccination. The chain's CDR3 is CASSLGATIYF. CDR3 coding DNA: TGTGCCAGCAGTCTAGGGGCCACCATATATTTT.